One and the same sample provided the 7 T cell receptor beta chains below, sequenced in a study of blood T cell repertoires in COVID-19. TCRdb's table, derived via immunoSEQ multiplex PCR, lists solely in-frame clones and lacks some. The sample contains approximately 280,000 clones, around 88% of which appear only once. Sequencing used peripheral blood. Receptors were obtained from a woman in her 30s who had recovered from COVID-19.

This chain uses TRBV7-8 with TRBJ2-3, with a weak D call TRBD2 (6 bases). The CDR3 covers 15 residues. Germline V gene data show CDR1 as SGHVS and CDR2 as FQNEAQ. V lost 2 bases and J 1 base, leaving 10 bases between the germline ends. CDR3 in amino acids: CASSLIASGTDTQYF. CDR3 in DNA: TGTGCCAGCAGCTTAATTGCTAGCGGCACAGATACGCAGTATTTT.

The chain employs TRBV11-2 and TRBJ1-2, with 9 positions matching TRBD1. With 5 bases clipped from V and 4 bases from J, the junction kept 5 bases outside the gene matches. The CDR3 is made up of 14 amino acids. Germline values: CDR1 SGHAT, CDR2 FQNNGV. The CDR3 region has the DNA TGTGCCAGCAGCCCGCGGACAGGGGTCTATGGCTACACCTTC. This encodes CASSPRTGVYGYTF.

CDR3 nucleotides: TGCAGTGCTGCTAGCGGGGACGAGCAGTACTTC. Its translation is CSAASGDEQYF. V is TRBV20-1 and J is TRBJ2-7, with 9 bases matching TRBD2. CDR1 is DFQATT and CDR2 is SNEGSKA in the germline V gene (reference sequence). V gave up 5 bases and J gave up 5 bases; unmatched junction bases: 1. The CDR3 totals 11 residues.

The J gene is TRBJ1-1, the V gene TRBV29-1, with TRBD1 matching over 9 bases. In germline, CDR1 is SQVTM, CDR2 ANQGSEA. Trimming cost V 3 bases and J 7 bases; bases outside gene matches: 9. This CDR3 has 14 residues. CDR3 sequence (DNA): TGCAGCGTTGATACCGGGACAGGGAAATATGAAGCTTTCTTT. The encoded protein is CSVDTGTGKYEAFF.

V usage is TRBV2 and J usage is TRBJ1-4; 8 bases are shared with TRBD1. Trimming cost V 6 bases and J 8 bases; bases outside gene matches: 11. The germline CDR1 and CDR2 sequences are SNHLY and FYNNEI. The CDR3 is 15 residues long. CDR3 loop: CASRRTQGALEKLFF. CDR3 nucleotide sequence: TGTGCCAGCAGACGCACCCAGGGGGCCCTAGAAAAACTGTTTTTT. The entire variable domain, with the rest obtained from reference TRBV2 and TRBJ1-4, is as follows: EPEVTQTPSHQVTQMGQEVILRCVPISNHLYFYWYRQILGQKVEFLVSFYNNEISEKSEIFDDQFSVERPDGSNFTLKIRSTKLEDSAMYFCASRRTQGALEKLFFGSGTQLSVL.

The chain couples TRBV5-4 to TRBJ2-6, with D perhaps matching TRBD2 (6 bases). The CDR3 sequence is 15 residues long. The germline CDR1 and CDR2 sequences are SGHNT and YYREEE (reference sequence). The V and J ends lost 1 base and 4 bases respectively, with 9 bases between them. This CDR3 reads CASSLLGRGANVLTF. CDR3 nucleotides: TGTGCCAGCAGCTTGTTGGGGAGGGGGGCCAACGTCCTGACTTTC.

J is TRBJ2-7 and V is TRBV13; 8 bases are a match to TRBD2. Trimming at V came to 5 bases and at J to 1 base, leaving 4 bases not matched to a gene. The CDR3 is made up of 14 amino acids. CDR1 is PRHDT, CDR2 FYEKMQ, per germline (reference sequence). The CDR3 bases are TGTGCCAGCAGCCCCGGACTAGCTTCCTACGAGCAGTACTTC. Encoded protein: CASSPGLASYEQYF.